The rows below give T cell receptor beta chains drawn from one sample of a study of shared clonotypes between healthy human individuals. Assay: immunoSEQ multiplex PCR; the TCRdb copy retains only in-frame clones and omits some. The data show more than 2,000,000 clones, around nine tenths seen once. Sequenced material: naive CD4+ T cells sorted from blood. These receptors were obtained from a young man in good health. Each CDR3 is given without its conserved first and last residue.

TRBV2	ASSDGTVTGELF
TRBV29-1	SVIPLGVMNTEAF
TRBV28	ASSSRGLTDTQY
TRBV18	ASSPPLAEARDTQY
TRBV14	ASSQGGGDQPQH
TRBV5-6	ASRNLQGDTQY
TRBV5-1	ASSLEGAMSTEAF
TRBV4-3	ASSRISLQEKLF
TRBV2	ASSPQGTGELF
TRBV6-6	ASSYASEEQY
TRBV5-4	ASSQGQPSTNEKLF
TRBV7-9	ASSRLMTDTAGHPEQY
TRBV14	ASSQLYNRRRGEVYSNQPQH
TRBV28	ASSLNPTGHADTQY
TRBV10-2	ASSSLQGTASGRKYEQY
TRBV19	ASSIPRKTSRDSYEQY
TRBV5-1	ASSLASGLGGYT
TRBV10-1	ASRTGQGTRETQY
TRBV19	ASSIDHQGRYT
TRBV19	ASSIQGAGDTQY
TRBV4-1	ASSQGTSGRETQY
TRBV7-9	ASSFTPTELSYEQY
TRBV14	ASSLKNSYEQY
TRBV5-6	ASSLRGVSNQPQH
TRBV6-6	ASRRDNGGTEAF
TRBV19	ASNKLVGTGELF
TRBV5-6	ASSLAPGLAGWVTQY
TRBV2	ASRPGQGSYEQY
TRBV10-3	ATWDRASYEQY
TRBV7-8	ASSHVRGRNTEAF
TRBV7-2	ASSFGGANTGELF
TRBV2	ASSRLAASSYNEQF
TRBV10-3	AIWPGTSGSTDTQY
TRBV7-6	ASSMTGDQPQH
TRBV10-1	ASSDEGGSSYEQY
TRBV15	ATSVGNYGYT
TRBV11-2	ASSLEILAGAYNEQF
TRBV19	ASSPADGTNLRQPQH
TRBV27	ASGTFGGDADTQY
TRBV7-9	ASSLPPNTGELF
TRBV6-1	ASNKRDGGFPLH
TRBV11-3	ASSLGLAGAGETQY
TRBV19	ASSNRPLTTWGYT
TRBV19	ASRSVGGTGEQY
TRBV10-2	ASREGTGGGEKLF
TRBV2	ASTLRGQNTEAF
TRBV21-1	ASSKGHSSYNEQF
TRBV2	ASSRGSNQPQH
TRBV6-5	ASSRYRDSGNTIY
TRBV19	ASRDRGGSYEQY
TRBV2	ASNLDSYEQY
TRBV7-9	ASSLGAGVSVEQY
TRBV10-3	AISDASYEQY
TRBV30	AWSVLAVGHGYT
TRBV7-2	ASSFFQGLSGNTIY
TRBV5-6	ASSFGTEAF
TRBV11-3	ASSLGNANTGELF